The 32 T cell receptor beta chains in this list originate from one sample, sequenced in a study of OX40 agonist ivuxolimab in advanced cancers. The method was immunoSEQ multiplex PCR; TCRdb's version includes in-frame clones alone and lacks a portion of them. This table holds some 49,000 clones, 85% found once. The sequencing used CD4+ or CD8+ T cells sorted from blood, collected in a trial of the OX40 agonist ivuxolimab. All receptors come from an adult with an advanced solid tumor such as melanoma, head and neck, liver or kidney cancer.

The V call is TRBV7-8, the J call TRBJ2-1, with D tentatively TRBD1 or TRBD2 (5 bases each). Trimming removed 0 bases from V and 5 bases from J, with 11 bases in between. Germline-derived CDR1 and CDR2 are SGHVS and FQNEAQ. The CDR3 extends over 15 amino acids. This CDR3 reads CASSLALGTNNEQFF. Written as DNA, the CDR3 is TGTGCCAGCAGCTTAGCCCTCGGGACGAACAATGAGCAGTTCTTC.

The rearrangement joins TRBV27 to TRBJ1-4; D is perhaps TRBD1 (5 bases). Germline V gene data show CDR1 as MNHEY and CDR2 as SMNVEV (reference sequence). This CDR3 region has 12 residues. Trimming pared 5 bases from V and 11 bases from J, leaving 12 bases between. Here the CDR3 reads CASSPGTEKLFF. The CDR3 bases are TGTGCCAGCAGTCCAGGGACGGAGAAACTGTTTTTT.

The V and J genes are TRBV4-3 and TRBJ1-2; a weak D match, TRBD1 (5 bases). Germline CDR1 reads LGHNA; CDR2 reads YSLEER. V was trimmed by 0 bases and J by 3 bases, leaving 32 bases between them. The CDR3 contains 22 residues. CDR3 loop: CASSQDLQGLQAIGERYYGYTF. In DNA, the CDR3 is TGCGCCAGCAGCCAAGACCTCCAAGGACTACAGGCGATAGGGGAGCGATACTATGGCTACACCTTC.

This clone was observed once. This chain connects TRBV28 to TRBJ2-7; the D gene is possibly TRBD2 (5 bases). From germline, CDR1 is MDHEN and CDR2 SYDVKM. This CDR3 contains 14 residues. Trimming took 3 bases from V and 7 from J, leaving 16 bases between them. The CDR3 loop reads CASSFRGTLGEQYF. CDR3 in DNA: TGTGCCAGCAGTTTTCGGGGAACCCTGGGGGAGCAGTACTTC.

This chain uses TRBV6-6 with TRBJ2-3, with D possibly TRBD1 on 5 matching bases. Germline CDR1 is MNHNY and CDR2 is SVGAGI (reference sequence). V was shortened by 4 bases and J by 5 bases, with 16 bases between the two germline ends. The CDR3 loop spans 15 amino acids. The CDR3 protein is CASSSPPITGDTQYF. CDR3 bases: TGTGCCAGCAGTTCACCACCAATCACAGGAGATACGCAGTATTTT.

This clone has a handful of counts. The chain has TRBV9 and TRBJ2-5, with D perhaps TRBD2 (5 bases). V was pared by 4 bases and J by 3 bases, with 16 bases between. CDR1 is SGDLS and CDR2 is YYNGEE in the germline V gene. CDR3 length equals 15 residues. The CDR3 spells CASSPSRGREETQYF. The CDR3 nucleotides are TGTGCCAGCAGCCCCAGTCGGGGTAGGGAAGAGACCCAGTACTTC.

The chain has TRBV27 and TRBJ2-3; 8 nucleotides align to TRBD1. The CDR3 has 15 amino acids. Germline values: CDR1 MNHEY, CDR2 SMNVEV (reference sequence). Trimming at V came to 5 bases and at J to 6 bases, leaving 10 bases not matched to a gene. The CDR3 loop is CASSRTGSPADTQYF. CDR3 bases: TGTGCCAGCAGTAGGACAGGGTCCCCGGCGGATACGCAGTATTTT.

V gene TRBV7-9 combines with J gene TRBJ2-3, with TRBD1 as a possible D gene (7 bases). V was clipped by 3 bases and J by 4 bases, with 14 bases between them. Germline-derived CDR1 and CDR2 are SEHNR and FQNEAQ (reference sequence). The CDR3 runs 15 residues. The CDR3 region has the DNA TGTGCCAGCAGCTTGGGCAGGGGGGTATCAGATACGCAGTATTTT. Amino acid sequence: CASSLGRGVSDTQYF.

This clone showed up just a few times. The J gene is TRBJ1-4, the V gene TRBV7-9; 8 bases align to TRBD1. The J segment lost 4 bases and the V segment lost 5 bases, leaving 3 bases of the junction unmatched. CDR1 SEHNR and CDR2 FQNEAQ come from the germline V gene (reference sequence). The CDR3 is 14 residues long. CDR3 nucleotide sequence: TGTGCCAGCAGCCCGGGACAGGATAATGAAAAACTGTTTTTT. Residues: CASSPGQDNEKLFF. The whole variable domain, filled in from reference TRBV7-9 and TRBJ1-4, reads DTGVSQNPRHKITKRGQNVTFRCDPISEHNRLYWYRQTLGQGPEFLTYFQNEAQLEKSRLLSDRFSAERPKGSFSTLEIQRTEQGDSAMYLCASSPGQDNEKLFFGSGTQLSVL.

The V gene is TRBV28, the J gene TRBJ2-6; maybe TRBD1 (6 bases). Germline CDR1 is MDHEN and CDR2 is SYDVKM. The CDR3 spans 16 residues. V shed 0 bases and J shed 0 bases, with 6 bases lying between them. CDR3 loop: CASSLWDSSGANVLTF. In DNA form, the CDR3 reads TGTGCCAGCAGTTTATGGGACAGCTCTGGGGCCAACGTCCTGACTTTC. The complete variable domain, with remaining parts taken from reference TRBV28 and TRBJ2-6, reads DVKVTQSSRYLVKRTGEKVFLECVQDMDHENMFWYRQDPGLGLRLIYFSYDVKMKEKGDIPEGYSVSREKKERFSLILESASTNQTSMYLCASSLWDSSGANVLTFGAGSRLTVL.

The gene calls are TRBV7-9 and TRBJ1-1; D not certain. The CDR3 covers 16 residues. The V gene's germline CDR1 is SEHNR and CDR2 FQNEAQ (reference sequence). V dropped 10 bases and J dropped 1 base, with 22 bases sitting between them. The CDR3 region is CANINLSNTPNTEAFF. The CDR3 DNA is TGTGCCAACATAAACCTTAGTAATACCCCGAACACTGAAGCTTTCTTT.

This clone appeared a single time. The rearrangement joins TRBV28 to TRBJ1-1; D is unclear. Looked up from germline, CDR1 is MDHEN and CDR2 is SYDVKM. The CDR3 sequence is 16 residues long. V was trimmed by 5 bases and J by 5 bases, leaving 21 bases between them. Written as DNA, the CDR3 is TGTGCCAGCAGTCCTGGATACAATCCCGGAGGGACTGAAGCTTTCTTT. It is translated as CASSPGYNPGGTEAFF. The variable domain in full, with the rest retrieved from reference TRBV28 and TRBJ1-1, is DVKVTQSSRYLVKRTGEKVFLECVQDMDHENMFWYRQDPGLGLRLIYFSYDVKMKEKGDIPEGYSVSREKKERFSLILESASTNQTSMYLCASSPGYNPGGTEAFFGQGTRLTVV.

The chain has TRBV6-5 and TRBJ1-5, with D possibly being TRBD1 (5 bases). CDR1 MNHEY and CDR2 SVGAGI come from the germline V gene. This CDR3 spans 14 amino acids. The V end lost 6 bases, the J end lost 11 bases, and 20 bases lay between the germline ends. The CDR3, as DNA: TGTGCCAGCAGAACTATCGCAGGGCCTGGGGCCCAGCATTTT. Its translation: CASRTIAGPGAQHF.

This chain uses TRBV2 with TRBJ1-2, with D possibly being TRBD1 (6 bases). Trimming left V 7 bases short and J 6 bases short, with 12 bases between. Germline CDR1 reads SNHLY; CDR2 reads FYNNEI. This CDR3 contains 12 residues. The chain's CDR3 is CASNRQGHGYTF. The DNA of the CDR3 is TGTGCCAGCAACCGGCAGGGGCATGGCTACACCTTC.

The chain links TRBV29-1 to TRBJ2-3, with TRBD2 matching 8 bases. CDR3 size: 15 residues. J was trimmed by 4 bases and V by 7 bases; bases with no gene match: 13. Germline assignment: CDR1 SQVTM and CDR2 ANQGSEA. The CDR3 bases are TGCAGCGCCCCCCGGGGGGGGTATCCACCAGATACGCAGTATTTT. The encoded protein is CSAPRGGYPPDTQYF.

The chain has TRBV7-4 and TRBJ1-2; no definite D call. The V gene lost 5 bases and the J gene lost 0 bases, with 19 bases spanning the gap. The CDR3 is 17 amino acids. Germline CDR1 reads SGHVT; CDR2 reads SQSDAQ. For the CDR3, the DNA is TGTGCCAGCAGCCGCGAAGCTTCTGGCAGTCCTAACTATGGCTACACCTTC. It translates to CASSREASGSPNYGYTF.

The chain is built from TRBV28 and TRBJ1-1; D not resolved. V lost 6 bases and J lost 5, with 22 bases in between. Germline CDR1 MDHEN, CDR2 SYDVKM. The CDR3 is made up of 16 amino acids. The CDR3 protein is CASSPPRGLIRTEAFF. The CDR3 nucleotides are TGTGCCAGCAGCCCACCTCGGGGATTAATAAGGACTGAAGCTTTCTTT.

This clone was seen at least ten times. The chain joins TRBV7-3 to TRBJ1-1; D uncertain. This CDR3 is 14 amino acids long. Trimming removed 0 bases from V and 6 bases from J, with 11 bases in between. Germline-derived CDR1 and CDR2 are SGHTA and FQGTGA. The CDR3 loop reads CASSLTGRMAEAFF. The CDR3 region has the DNA TGTGCCAGCAGCTTAACAGGAAGAATGGCTGAAGCTTTCTTT. Based on the CDR3 plus reference TRBV7-3 and TRBJ1-1, the full variable domain is GAGVSQTPSNKVTEKGKYVELRCDPISGHTALYWYRQSLGQGPEFLIYFQGTGAADDSGLPNDRFFAVRPEGSVSTLKIQRTERGDSAVYLCASSLTGRMAEAFFGQGTRLTVV.

This chain joins TRBV19 and TRBJ2-4, with D perhaps matching TRBD2 (5 bases). The V end was cut by 5 bases, the J end by 0 bases, with 14 bases between. This CDR3 is built from 16 residues. CDR1 is LNHDA, CDR2 SQIVND, per germline (reference sequence). CDR3 residues: CASSLPRGLAKNIQYF. CDR3 nucleotide sequence: TGTGCCAGTAGTCTCCCCCGAGGGCTAGCCAAAAACATTCAGTACTTC.

The CDR3 DNA reads TGTGCCAGCAGCTCGGACCTTTGGGCCCAGTACTTC. Its protein product is CASSSDLWAQYF. The chain combines TRBV7-2 with TRBJ2-5; the D is unclear. Germline assignment: CDR1 SGHTA and CDR2 FQGNSA. This CDR3 is built from 12 residues. With 4 bases removed from V and 9 bases from J, the gap between germline ends came to 12 bases.

The V and J genes are TRBV6-6 and TRBJ2-7; 8 bases map to TRBD1. The CDR3 is 14 amino acids. V trimming: 2 bases; J trimming: 4 bases; junction bases outside the gene matches: 4. CDR1 MNHNY and CDR2 SVGAGI come from the germline V gene (reference sequence). The DNA of the CDR3 is TGTGCCAGCAGTTACGGACAGGGAATTTACGAGCAGTACTTC. It specifies CASSYGQGIYEQYF.

The chain couples TRBV6-5 to TRBJ1-2; D is undetermined. The CDR3 contains 15 residues. V was shortened by 0 bases and J by 4 bases, with 12 bases between the two germline ends. CDR1 and CDR2 (germline): MNHEY, SVGAGI. The CDR3 region is CASSYSKPGPYGYTF. The CDR3 coding sequence is TGTGCCAGCAGTTACTCGAAACCGGGCCCCTATGGCTACACCTTC.

The chain has TRBV7-9 and TRBJ2-7, with D unresolved. CDR1 and CDR2 from the germline V gene are SEHNR and FQNEAQ (reference sequence). Between the trimmed V and J ends, which lost 3 bases and 3 bases, there was a span of 6 bases. This CDR3 spans 12 amino acids. The chain's CDR3 is CASSLWGYEQYV. CDR3 nucleotide sequence: TGTGCCAGCAGCTTGTGGGGCTACGAGCAGTACGTC.

The chain recombines TRBV19 with TRBJ1-1; 7 bases map to TRBD1. Looked up from germline, CDR1 is LNHDA and CDR2 is SQIVND (reference sequence). V was clipped by 1 base and J by 4 bases; unmatched bases: 3. CDR3 length: 14 amino acids. The CDR3, as DNA: TGTGCCAGTAGTATAGGACAGGGAGGCACTGAAGCTTTCTTT. Translation gives CASSIGQGGTEAFF.

The chain joins TRBV9 to TRBJ2-6; tentative D call: TRBD2 (5 bases). Germline V lookup: CDR1 SGDLS, CDR2 YYNGEE. The CDR3 covers 14 residues. Trimming removed 2 bases at V and 4 bases at J, with 7 bases between. The CDR3 nucleotides are TGTGCCAGCAGCGTGGGGAGCGGGGCCAACGTCCTGACTTTC. It yields the protein CASSVGSGANVLTF. The variable domain in full, with the rest retrieved from reference TRBV9 and TRBJ2-6, is DSGVTQTPKHLITATGQRVTLRCSPRSGDLSVYWYQQSLDQGLQFLIQYYNGEERAKGNILERFSAQQFPDLHSELNLSSLELGDSALYFCASSVGSGANVLTFGAGSRLTVL.

The chain has TRBV13 and TRBJ2-7, with a weak D call TRBD1 (5 bases). CDR3 length: 14 amino acids. Trimming took 4 bases from V and 3 from J, leaving 13 bases between them. CDR1 is PRHDT, CDR2 FYEKMQ, per germline (reference sequence). The CDR3 DNA is TGTGCCAGCAGCTCAGACAGAAGAGGCTACGAGCAGTACTTC. It yields the protein CASSSDRRGYEQYF.

This chain links TRBV6-5 with TRBJ2-2; a possible D gene is TRBD1 (6 bases). This CDR3 spans 15 amino acids. V was pared by 4 bases and J by 2 bases, with 11 bases between. Germline CDR1 and CDR2: MNHEY and SVGAGI. In DNA form, the CDR3 reads TGTGCCAGCAGTTTGGGGACACCAAACACCGGGGAGCTGTTTTTT. Its protein is CASSLGTPNTGELFF.

The V gene is TRBV9, the J gene TRBJ2-1; tentative D call: TRBD2 (5 bases). Trimming stripped 3 bases from V and 6 bases from J, with 10 bases between. This CDR3 spans 13 amino acids. Looked up from germline, CDR1 is SGDLS and CDR2 is YYNGEE. In DNA, the CDR3 is TGTGCCAGCAGCGCGCCGAGGGTCAATGAGCAGTTCTTC. It yields the protein CASSAPRVNEQFF.

The V and J genes are TRBV7-2 and TRBJ2-3; D not resolved. The ends were cut back, 5 bases at V and 10 bases at J, with 16 bases in the middle. Germline values: CDR1 SGHTA, CDR2 FQGNSA. The CDR3 has 13 residues. CDR3: CASSLVTPNAQYF. CDR3 DNA: TGTGCCAGCAGCCTAGTTACCCCTAATGCGCAGTATTTT.

The chain links TRBV14 to TRBJ1-1, with a weak D call TRBD1 (5 bases). Trimming stripped 1 base from V and 0 bases from J, with 15 bases between. The CDR3 runs to 17 residues. Germline CDR1 and CDR2: SGHDN and FVKESK. CDR3 residues: CASSQARGGRMNTEAFF. The CDR3 DNA reads as TGTGCCAGCAGCCAAGCCCGGGGGGGAAGAATGAACACTGAAGCTTTCTTT.

This rearrangement joins TRBV6-6 to TRBJ1-5; no reliable D call. V was trimmed by 2 bases and J by 5 bases, leaving 16 bases between them. The CDR3 loop spans 16 amino acids. Germline V gene lookup returns CDR1 MNHNY and CDR2 SVGAGI (reference sequence). The CDR3 here is CASSYAQARKDQPQHF. The DNA for the CDR3 is TGTGCCAGCAGTTACGCTCAGGCGAGGAAGGATCAGCCCCAGCATTTT.

The rearrangement links TRBV7-3 to TRBJ2-7, with TRBD1 as a possible D gene (6 bases). CDR1 and CDR2 (germline): SGHTA, FQGTGA. CDR3 length equals 13 residues. Between the trimmed V and J ends, which lost 6 bases and 1 base, there was a span of 10 bases. CDR3 sequence: CASRFGQSYEQYF. The CDR3 DNA reads TGTGCCAGCAGGTTCGGACAGTCCTACGAGCAGTACTTC.